The rows below give T cell receptor beta chains drawn from one sample of a study of shared clonotypes between healthy human individuals. Profiling relied on immunoSEQ multiplex PCR, and the TCRdb table lists in-frame clones only, not all of them. The top ten clones hold approximately 0.38% of a sample with roughly 1,500,000 clones, approximately 98.5% of them seen once. Sequencing was done on a sample of naive CD4+ T cells sorted from blood. Receptors were obtained from a young man in good health. CDR3s include the opening cysteine and the closing phenylalanine or tryptophan. The D gene is left open where the match is weak. Size is stated for part of the rows, as once, few or many counts, or as a class when the clone is expanded.

NA	TRBV10-1	TRBJ1-1	NA	CASSERSSFESRAFF	TGCGCCAGCAGTGAGCGGTCCTCGTTCGAGTCCCGAGCTTTCTTT
NA	TRBV5-1	TRBJ2-7	TRBD2	CASSLGLADSYEQYF	TGCGCCAGCAGCTTGGGGCTAGCGGATTCCTACGAGCAGTACTTC
NA	TRBV11-2	TRBJ1-5	NA	CASSLGVSGPQHF	TGTGCCAGCAGCTTGGGAGTGAGCGGGCCCCAGCATTTT
NA	TRBV7-9	TRBJ2-3	TRBD2	CASSPRRTSGDRTDTQYF	TGTGCCAGCAGCCCTCGGCGGACTAGCGGAGACAGGACAGATACGCAGTATTTT
NA	TRBV14	TRBJ2-7	NA	CASSQGQWSGSYEQYF	TGTGCCAGCAGCCAAGGTCAATGGAGCGGGTCCTACGAGCAGTACTTC
NA	TRBV27	TRBJ2-5	NA	CASSLSRLQETQYF	TGTGCCAGCAGTTTATCGCGCTTACAAGAGACCCAGTACTTC
NA	TRBV19	TRBJ2-7	TRBD1	CASSVLQGQQYF	TGTGCCAGTAGTGTCCTACAGGGGCAGCAGTACTTC
once	TRBV7-9	TRBJ2-1	TRBD2	CASSMPAGGPFNEQFF	TGTGCCAGCAGCATGCCAGCGGGAGGGCCCTTCAATGAGCAGTTCTTC
NA	TRBV5-1	TRBJ2-5	NA	CASSPEGLRYQETQYF	TGCGCCAGCAGCCCCGAGGGGCTCCGGTACCAAGAGACCCAGTACTTC
NA	TRBV9	TRBJ2-5	TRBD2	CASSATSGKETQYF	TGTGCCAGCAGCGCCACTAGCGGCAAAGAGACCCAGTACTTC
NA	TRBV11-3	TRBJ2-1	TRBD2	CASSLKAGGPVEQFF	TGTGCCAGCAGCCTCAAAGCGGGAGGGCCGGTTGAGCAGTTCTTC
NA	TRBV11-1	TRBJ2-6	NA	CASSYALGRPNSGANVLTF	TGTGCCAGCAGCTACGCTTTGGGGAGGCCTAACTCTGGGGCCAACGTCCTGACTTTC
NA	TRBV28	TRBJ1-2	TRBD1	CASSGVGDSPFYYGYTF	TGTGCCAGCAGTGGAGTCGGGGACAGCCCCTTCTACTATGGCTACACCTTC
NA	TRBV5-4	TRBJ2-3	NA	CASSLDGDTQYF	TGTGCCAGCAGCTTGGATGGGGATACGCAGTATTTT
NA	TRBV9	TRBJ2-3	TRBD2	CASSGPSGPTDTQYF	TGTGCCAGCAGCGGACCTAGCGGGCCCACAGATACGCAGTATTTT
NA	TRBV7-6	TRBJ1-1	TRBD1	CASSLIQGAGEAFF	TGTGCCAGCAGCTTAATACAGGGGGCCGGTGAAGCTTTCTTT
NA	TRBV5-5	TRBJ2-7	TRBD1	CASSLGFLRDRGYEQYF	TGTGCCAGCAGCTTGGGATTTTTGAGGGACAGGGGCTACGAGCAGTACTTC
NA	TRBV5-1	TRBJ2-2	TRBD2	CASSGASGTGELFF	TGCGCCAGCAGCGGCGCTAGCGGCACCGGGGAGCTGTTTTTT
NA	TRBV6-6	TRBJ1-1	NA	CASSLNRETEAFF	TGTGCCAGCTCACTAAACAGGGAAACTGAAGCTTTCTTT
NA	TRBV5-1	TRBJ2-3	TRBD2	CASSLGLAGGLLDTQYF	TGCGCCAGCAGCTTGGGACTAGCGGGAGGCCTCCTAGATACGCAGTATTTT
NA	TRBV7-2	TRBJ1-2	NA	CASSGRAGQVHGYTF	TGTGCCAGCAGCGGTAGGGCGGGGCAGGTGCATGGCTACACCTTC